The 22 T cell receptor beta chains in this list originate from one sample, sequenced in a study of T cell responses to AZD1222 COVID-19 vaccine. Here immunoSEQ multiplex PCR was the method, and the copy in TCRdb shows in-frame clones only, minus some. Of about 140,000 clones in the sample, roughly nine tenths were seen once. The sequencing here drew on peripheral blood, taken on day 0 of AZD1222 vaccination. The receptors originated from an adult in good health.

This rearrangement joins TRBV27 to TRBJ2-1; D call uncertain. This CDR3 has 12 residues. Trimming removed 4 bases from V and 7 bases from J, with 8 bases in between. The germline CDR1 and CDR2 sequences are MNHEY and SMNVEV (reference sequence). CDR3 sequence: CASSYKGNEQFF. The CDR3 coding sequence is TGTGCCAGCAGTTATAAGGGTAATGAGCAGTTCTTC.

The chain combines TRBV11-2 with TRBJ2-7, with TRBD2 matching over 7 bases. CDR1 is SGHAT, CDR2 FQNNGV, per germline. V lost 5 bases, J lost 0 bases, and 7 bases stayed unmatched. This CDR3 contains 15 residues. The DNA of the CDR3 is TGTGCCAGCAGCCGACCGGGGGGTTTCTCCTACGAGCAGTACTTC. This translates into CASSRPGGFSYEQYF.

The rearrangement links TRBV6-4 to TRBJ1-6; TRBD1 is a possible D gene (5 bases). This CDR3 is built from 16 residues. V gave up 0 bases and J gave up 7 bases, with 13 bases separating them. Germline V gene sequence: CDR1 MRHNA, CDR2 SNTAGT. The CDR3 region is CASSDSMAGPNSPLHF. In nucleotides, the CDR3 is TGTGCCAGCAGTGACTCTATGGCAGGGCCCAATTCACCCCTCCACTTT.

The rearrangement links TRBV7-9 to TRBJ2-3, with 9 positions matching TRBD2. Trimming removed 1 base from V and 0 bases from J; junction bases left unmatched: 11. The CDR3 runs to 19 residues. CDR1 and CDR2 from the germline V gene are SEHNR and FQNEAQ (reference sequence). The DNA of the CDR3 is TGTGCCAGCAGCTTAGTGTGGGCGGGAGGGCCGCCTAGCACAGATACGCAGTATTTT. This gives the protein CASSLVWAGGPPSTDTQYF. Full variable domain (missing parts from reference TRBV7-9 and TRBJ2-3): DTGVSQNPRHKITKRGQNVTFRCDPISEHNRLYWYRQTLGQGPEFLTYFQNEAQLEKSRLLSDRFSAERPKGSFSTLEIQRTEQGDSAMYLCASSLVWAGGPPSTDTQYFGPGTRLTVL.

Comments on this clone: Relative to the germline gene, one junction end is altered; a read error may explain this. The chain carries TRBV15 and TRBJ2-3, with D uncertain. Germline-derived CDR1 and CDR2 are LNHNV and YYDKDF (reference sequence). CDR3 length: 13 amino acids. The CDR3 is CATSRDQAETQYF. The CDR3 DNA reads TGTGCCACCAGCAGAGATCAGGCAGAGACGCAGTATTTT.

V gene TRBV27 combines with J gene TRBJ1-1; D gene uncertain. Trimming left V 3 bases short and J 7 bases short, with 12 bases between. CDR1 is MNHEY, CDR2 SMNVEV, per germline (reference sequence). CDR3 size: 13 residues. CDR3 sequence: CASSFGPWVEAFF. In nucleotides, the CDR3 is TGTGCCAGCAGTTTTGGGCCCTGGGTTGAAGCTTTCTTT.

This chain joins TRBV7-3 and TRBJ2-1; 10 bases line up with TRBD2. The CDR3 is 16 residues long. Germline assignment: CDR1 SGHTA and CDR2 FQGTGA. The trim removed 5 bases at V and 2 bases at J, leaving 6 bases unmatched. As DNA, the CDR3 is TGTGCCAGCAGCCTTGTAGCGGGGGGTACCTACAATGAGCAGTTCTTC. Translated: CASSLVAGGTYNEQFF.

The rearrangement links TRBV24-1 to TRBJ2-3; 12 nucleotides line up with TRBD2. V lost 4 bases, J lost 6 bases, and 10 bases stayed unmatched. The V gene's germline CDR1 is KGHDR and CDR2 SFDVKD. There are 17 residues in the CDR3. CDR3 nucleotides: TGTGCCACCAGTGACCGGGGACTAGCGGGTAAACGGGATACGCAGTATTTT. Translating gives CATSDRGLAGKRDTQYF.

This chain links TRBV9 with TRBJ1-5; the match to TRBD1 covers 7 bases. Per germline, CDR1 SGDLS and CDR2 YYNGEE. The CDR3 totals 15 residues. V was clipped by 4 bases and J by 3 bases; unmatched bases: 7. The DNA for the CDR3 is TGTGCCAGCAGCCCCGACGGGACAGTCAATCAGCCCCAGCATTTT. Translating gives CASSPDGTVNQPQHF.

This sequence joins TRBV5-1 and TRBJ2-2, with D possibly TRBD2 on 6 matching bases. The germline gives CDR1 SGHRS, CDR2 YFSETQ. CDR3 length equals 15 residues. Between the trimmed V and J ends, which lost 3 bases and 1 base, there was a span of 10 bases. Here the CDR3 reads CASSSDGGNTGELFF. CDR3 DNA: TGCGCCAGCAGCTCGGACGGGGGGAACACCGGGGAGCTGTTTTTT.

The chain employs TRBV4-2 and TRBJ2-7; 7 nucleotides match TRBD1. V shed 1 base, J shed 0 bases, and the junction held 3 bases outside the gene matches. Germline loops: CDR1 LGHNA, CDR2 YNFKEQ. This CDR3 comprises 15 residues. CDR3 region: CASSQGRDSSYEQYF. CDR3 in DNA: TGTGCCAGCAGCCAAGGCCGGGACAGCTCCTACGAGCAGTACTTC.

The V call is TRBV7-8, the J call TRBJ1-2; D not resolved. V was shortened by 1 base and J by 5 bases, with 8 bases between the two germline ends. This CDR3 has 13 residues. Germline V lookup: CDR1 SGHVS, CDR2 FQNEAQ. CDR3 nucleotides: TGTGCCAGCAGCTTAGGTCCAGATTATGGCTACACCTTC. It translates to CASSLGPDYGYTF.

The chain links TRBV6-2 or TRBV6-3 to TRBJ2-2; possibly TRBD2 for D (6 bases). CDR1 MNHEY and CDR2 SVGEGT come from the germline V gene. V shed 4 bases and J shed 2 bases, with 14 bases lying between them. This CDR3 region has 16 residues. The CDR3 DNA follows: TGTGCCAGCAGTTCACCCCAGGGACTTAACACCGGGGAGCTGTTTTTT. It is translated as CASSSPQGLNTGELFF.

This chain joins TRBV2 and TRBJ2-7, with 13 positions matching TRBD2. Germline V gene sequence: CDR1 SNHLY, CDR2 FYNNEI. CDR3 length: 19 residues. Unmatched junction bases numbered 16, after V lost 4 bases and J lost 4 bases. This CDR3 is CASSGTSGSLGLTGYEQYF. CDR3 coding DNA: TGTGCCAGCAGTGGGACTAGCGGGAGTCTGGGGCTGACGGGGTACGAGCAGTACTTC.

This rearrangement joins TRBV6-5 to TRBJ2-7; the D is unclear. The CDR3 has 16 residues. V shed 0 bases and J shed 0 bases, with 12 bases lying between them. CDR1 and CDR2 (germline): MNHEY, SVGAGI. In DNA form, the CDR3 reads TGTGCCAGCAGTTACTCGGTGCTGGGAAGCTCCTACGAGCAGTACTTC. This encodes CASSYSVLGSSYEQYF.

The chain combines TRBV11-3 with TRBJ1-1, with unresolved D. In germline, CDR1 is SGHNT, CDR2 YENEEA. The CDR3 contains 14 residues. Trimming shortened V by 3 bases and J by 5 bases, and 13 bases separated the two germline ends. The CDR3 region has the DNA TGTGCCAGCAGCTTTTCGTCGGTGGGGACTGAAGCTTTCTTT. It translates to CASSFSSVGTEAFF.

The V call is TRBV15, the J call TRBJ2-7; 10 bases line up with TRBD2. CDR3 size: 16 residues. Germline CDR1 is LNHNV and CDR2 is YYDKDF (reference sequence). V trimming: 1 base; J trimming: 2 bases; junction bases outside the gene matches: 5. The DNA for the CDR3 is TGTGCCACCAGCAGAGCCCTCAGCGGGAGGGCCTACGAGCAGTACTTC. Protein sequence: CATSRALSGRAYEQYF.

This clone was counted at least ten times. The chain joins TRBV4-1 to TRBJ1-5, with D possibly being TRBD1 (6 bases). This CDR3 spans 15 amino acids. Germline loops: CDR1 MGHRA, CDR2 YSYEKL. The V and J ends lost 4 bases and 1 base respectively, with 11 bases between them. The DNA for the CDR3 is TGCGCCAGCAGCCTAGGACAGACCAGCAATCAGCCCCAGCATTTT. Amino acid sequence: CASSLGQTSNQPQHF.

Regarding this clone: Other DNA sequences in this sample translate to the same CDR3. This chain joins TRBV19 and TRBJ1-1; the match to TRBD1 covers 7 bases. This CDR3 spans 13 amino acids. J gave up 3 bases and V 4 bases, and 2 bases lay outside the gene matches. Germline CDR1 reads LNHDA; CDR2 reads SQIVND (reference sequence). Here the CDR3 reads CASSSTGDTEAFF. The CDR3 DNA reads TGTGCCAGTAGTAGCACAGGGGACACTGAAGCTTTCTTT.

V is TRBV7-2 and J is TRBJ1-1; 11 nucleotides match TRBD1. Unmatched junction bases numbered 12, after V lost 7 bases and J lost 5 bases. Germline CDR1 and CDR2: SGHTA and FQGNSA. CDR3 length equals 16 residues. Written as DNA, the CDR3 is TGTGCCAGCAAACTTACCCTGGGACAGGGGGTGACTGAAGCTTTCTTT. It encodes CASKLTLGQGVTEAFF.

The genes are TRBV5-1 and TRBJ1-2; 12 bases align to TRBD1. The V gene's germline CDR1 is SGHRS and CDR2 YFSETQ. The CDR3 runs 16 residues. Trimming at V came to 4 bases and at J to 4 bases, leaving 8 bases not matched to a gene. The CDR3 protein is CASSPRDRGRVYGYTF. CDR3 nucleotide sequence: TGCGCCAGCAGCCCCCGGGACAGGGGGCGAGTCTATGGCTACACCTTC.

This chain uses TRBV19 with TRBJ2-7; TRBD2 agrees at 8 bases. The V segment lost 4 bases and the J segment 3 bases; nucleotides outside the gene matches: 8. In germline, CDR1 is LNHDA, CDR2 SQIVND (reference sequence). The CDR3 is 15 amino acids. CDR3 in DNA: TGTGCCAGTAGTAACCCCCTAGCGGGCGTCTACGAGCAGTACTTC. This sequence encodes CASSNPLAGVYEQYF.